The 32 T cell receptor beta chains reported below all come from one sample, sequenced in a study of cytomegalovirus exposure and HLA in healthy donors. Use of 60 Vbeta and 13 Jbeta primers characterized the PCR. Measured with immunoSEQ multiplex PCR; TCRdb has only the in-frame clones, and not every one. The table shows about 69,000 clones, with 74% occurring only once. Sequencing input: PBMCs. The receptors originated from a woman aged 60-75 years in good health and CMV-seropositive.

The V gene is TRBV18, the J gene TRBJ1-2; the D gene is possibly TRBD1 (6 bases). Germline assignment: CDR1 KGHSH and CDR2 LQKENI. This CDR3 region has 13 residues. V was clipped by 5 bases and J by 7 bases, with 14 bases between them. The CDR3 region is CASSERTDRGYTF. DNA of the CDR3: TGTGCCAGCTCAGAAAGGACAGATCGTGGCTACACCTTC.

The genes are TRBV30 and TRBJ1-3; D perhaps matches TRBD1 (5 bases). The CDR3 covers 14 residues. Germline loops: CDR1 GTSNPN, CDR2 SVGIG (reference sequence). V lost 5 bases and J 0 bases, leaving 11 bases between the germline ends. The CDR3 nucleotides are TGTGCCTGGTCGTCCGGGGGCTCTGGAAACACCATATATTTT. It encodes CAWSSGGSGNTIYF.

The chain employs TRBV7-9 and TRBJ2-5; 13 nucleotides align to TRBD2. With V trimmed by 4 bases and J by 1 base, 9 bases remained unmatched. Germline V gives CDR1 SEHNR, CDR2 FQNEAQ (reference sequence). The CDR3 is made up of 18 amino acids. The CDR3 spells CASSSPGLAGYFQETQYF. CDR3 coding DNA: TGTGCCAGCAGCTCCCCGGGACTAGCGGGATACTTCCAAGAGACCCAGTACTTC.

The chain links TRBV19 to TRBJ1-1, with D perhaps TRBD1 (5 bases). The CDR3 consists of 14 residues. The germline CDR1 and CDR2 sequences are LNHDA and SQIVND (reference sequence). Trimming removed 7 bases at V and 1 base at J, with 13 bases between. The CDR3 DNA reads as TGTGCCAGTACCCCCCGACAGAGGAACACTGAAGCTTTCTTT. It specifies CASTPRQRNTEAFF. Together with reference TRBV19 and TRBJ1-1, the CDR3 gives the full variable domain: DGGITQSPKYLFRKEGQNVTLSCEQNLNHDAMYWYRQDPGQGLRLIYYSQIVNDFQKGDIAEGYSVSREKKESFPLTVTSAQKNPTAFYLCASTPRQRNTEAFFGQGTRLTVV.

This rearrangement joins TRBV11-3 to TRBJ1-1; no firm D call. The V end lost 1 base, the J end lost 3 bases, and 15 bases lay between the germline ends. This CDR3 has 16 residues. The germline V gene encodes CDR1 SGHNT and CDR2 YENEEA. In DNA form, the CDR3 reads TGTGCCAGCAGCTTAGTACGAGTCTCCATCCACACTGAAGCTTTCTTT. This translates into CASSLVRVSIHTEAFF.

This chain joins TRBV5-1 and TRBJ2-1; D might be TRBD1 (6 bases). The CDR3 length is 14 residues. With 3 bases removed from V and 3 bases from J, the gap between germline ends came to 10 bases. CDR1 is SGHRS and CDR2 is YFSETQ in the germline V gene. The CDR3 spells CASSWVQGYNEQFF. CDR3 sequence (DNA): TGCGCCAGCAGCTGGGTACAGGGCTACAATGAGCAGTTCTTC.

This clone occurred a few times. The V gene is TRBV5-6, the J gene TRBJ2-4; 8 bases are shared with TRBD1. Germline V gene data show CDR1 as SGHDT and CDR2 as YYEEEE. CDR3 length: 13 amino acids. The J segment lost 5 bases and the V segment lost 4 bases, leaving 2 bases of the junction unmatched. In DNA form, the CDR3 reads TGTGCCAGCAGCCGGGGACAGGAAAACATTCAGTACTTC. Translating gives CASSRGQENIQYF.

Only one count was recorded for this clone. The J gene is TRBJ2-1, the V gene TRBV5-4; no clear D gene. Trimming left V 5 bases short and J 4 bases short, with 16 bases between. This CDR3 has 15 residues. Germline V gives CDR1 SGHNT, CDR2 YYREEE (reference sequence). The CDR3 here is CASRPVPESYNEQFF. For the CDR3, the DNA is TGTGCCAGCAGACCGGTCCCGGAGTCTTACAATGAGCAGTTCTTC.

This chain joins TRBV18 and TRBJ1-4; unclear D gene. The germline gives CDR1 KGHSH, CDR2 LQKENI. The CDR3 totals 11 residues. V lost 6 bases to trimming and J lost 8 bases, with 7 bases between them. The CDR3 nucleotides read TGTGCCAGCTCCGAGAGGGAAAAACTGTTTTTT. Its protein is CASSEREKLFF.

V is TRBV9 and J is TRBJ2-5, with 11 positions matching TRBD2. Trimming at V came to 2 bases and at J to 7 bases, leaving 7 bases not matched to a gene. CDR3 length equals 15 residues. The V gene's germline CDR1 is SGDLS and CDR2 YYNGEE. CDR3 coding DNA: TGTGCCAGCAGCGTGTCTAGCGGGGGGCCGGGGACCCAGTACTTC. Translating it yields CASSVSSGGPGTQYF. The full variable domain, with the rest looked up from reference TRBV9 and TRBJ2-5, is DSGVTQTPKHLITATGQRVTLRCSPRSGDLSVYWYQQSLDQGLQFLIQYYNGEERAKGNILERFSAQQFPDLHSELNLSSLELGDSALYFCASSVSSGGPGTQYFGPGTRLLVL.

CDR3 residues: CASSSSGQQRMYF. CDR3 nucleotide sequence: TGTGCCAGCAGTTCTTCCGGACAGCAGCGGATGTACTTC. The chain links TRBV6-5 to TRBJ2-7; TRBD1 might be the D (6 bases). The germline V gene encodes CDR1 MNHEY and CDR2 SVGAGI. The CDR3 extends over 13 amino acids. With 4 bases removed from V and 12 bases from J, the gap between germline ends came to 19 bases.

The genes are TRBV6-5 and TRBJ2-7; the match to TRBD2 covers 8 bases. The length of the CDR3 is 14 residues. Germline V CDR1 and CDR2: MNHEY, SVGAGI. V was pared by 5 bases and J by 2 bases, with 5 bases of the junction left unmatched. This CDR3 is CASSRTSPTYEQYF. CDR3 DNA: TGTGCCAGCAGTCGGACTAGCCCAACCTACGAGCAGTACTTC.

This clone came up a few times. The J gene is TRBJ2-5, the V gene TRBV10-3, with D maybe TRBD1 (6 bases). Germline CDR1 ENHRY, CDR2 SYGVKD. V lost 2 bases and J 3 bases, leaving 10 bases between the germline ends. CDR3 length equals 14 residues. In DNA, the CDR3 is TGTGCCATCAGTGAGCCAGGGGCCAAAGAGACCCAGTACTTC. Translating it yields CAISEPGAKETQYF.

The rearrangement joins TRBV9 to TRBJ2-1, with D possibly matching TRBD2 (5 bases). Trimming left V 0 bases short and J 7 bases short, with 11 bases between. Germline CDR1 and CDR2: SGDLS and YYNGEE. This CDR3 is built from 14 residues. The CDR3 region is CASSVGLARNEQFF. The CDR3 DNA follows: TGTGCCAGCAGCGTAGGTTTAGCGAGGAATGAGCAGTTCTTC.

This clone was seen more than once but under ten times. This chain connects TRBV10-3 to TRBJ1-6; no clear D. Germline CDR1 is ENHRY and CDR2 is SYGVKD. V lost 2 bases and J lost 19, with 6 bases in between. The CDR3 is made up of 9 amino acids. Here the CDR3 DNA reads TGTGCCATCAGTGAGCGTCTTCACTTT. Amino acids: CAISERLHF.

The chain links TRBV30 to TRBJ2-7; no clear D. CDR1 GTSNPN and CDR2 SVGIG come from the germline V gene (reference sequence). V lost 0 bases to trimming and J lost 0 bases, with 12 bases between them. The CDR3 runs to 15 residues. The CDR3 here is CAWSVGLLLSYEQYF. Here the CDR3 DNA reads TGTGCCTGGAGTGTGGGCTTATTGCTCTCCTACGAGCAGTACTTC.

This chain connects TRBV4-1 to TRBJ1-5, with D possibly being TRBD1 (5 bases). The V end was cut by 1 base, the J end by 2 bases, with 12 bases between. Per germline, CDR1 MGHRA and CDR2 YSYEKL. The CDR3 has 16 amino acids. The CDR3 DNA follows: TGCGCCAGCAGCCAAGGGCGGGGACGCGGCAATCAGCCCCAGCATTTT. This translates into CASSQGRGRGNQPQHF.

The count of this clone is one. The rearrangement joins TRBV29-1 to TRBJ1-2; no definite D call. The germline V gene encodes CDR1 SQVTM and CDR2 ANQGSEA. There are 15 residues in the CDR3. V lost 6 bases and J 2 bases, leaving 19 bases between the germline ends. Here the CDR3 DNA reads TGCAGCGTCTCCGGACTCTTGAGAGGGAACTATGGCTACACCTTC. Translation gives CSVSGLLRGNYGYTF.

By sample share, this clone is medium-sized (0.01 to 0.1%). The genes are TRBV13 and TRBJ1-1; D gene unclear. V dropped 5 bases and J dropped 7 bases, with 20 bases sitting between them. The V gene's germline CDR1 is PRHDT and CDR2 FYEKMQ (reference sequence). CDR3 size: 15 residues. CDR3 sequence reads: CASSRNRAGGSEAFF. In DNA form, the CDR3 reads TGTGCCAGCAGCCGAAATCGAGCCGGAGGCAGTGAAGCTTTCTTT.

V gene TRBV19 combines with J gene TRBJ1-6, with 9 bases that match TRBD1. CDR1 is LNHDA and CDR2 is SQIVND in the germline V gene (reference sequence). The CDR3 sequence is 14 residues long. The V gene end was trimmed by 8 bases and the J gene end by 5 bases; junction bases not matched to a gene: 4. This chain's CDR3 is CASGDRVDNSPLHF. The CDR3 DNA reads TGTGCCAGTGGGGACAGGGTCGATAATTCACCCCTCCACTTT.

CDR3 in DNA: TGTGCCAGCCGCCGGACAGGGGCGCACGAGCAGTACTTC. It specifies CASRRTGAHEQYF. This chain connects TRBV6-5 to TRBJ2-7, with 9 nucleotides matching TRBD1. The CDR3 covers 13 residues. Germline V gene data show CDR1 as MNHEY and CDR2 as SVGAGI. V lost 8 bases and J lost 5; bases outside the gene matches: 7.

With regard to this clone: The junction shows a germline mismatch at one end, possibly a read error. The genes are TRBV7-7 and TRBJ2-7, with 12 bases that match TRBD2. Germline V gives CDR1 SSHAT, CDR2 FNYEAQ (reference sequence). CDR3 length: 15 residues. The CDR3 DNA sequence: TGTGCTAGCAGCCCCGGGACTAGCGGGCACTACGAGCAGTACTTC. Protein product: CASSPGTSGHYEQYF.

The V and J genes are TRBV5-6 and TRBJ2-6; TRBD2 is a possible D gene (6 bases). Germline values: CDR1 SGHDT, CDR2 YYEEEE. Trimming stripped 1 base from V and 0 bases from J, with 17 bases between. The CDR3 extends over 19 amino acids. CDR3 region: CASSLYLGGDVSGANVLTF. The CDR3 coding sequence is TGTGCCAGCAGCTTGTATCTCGGGGGAGACGTCTCTGGGGCCAACGTCCTGACTTTC. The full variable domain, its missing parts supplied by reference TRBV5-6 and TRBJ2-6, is DAGVTQSPTHLIKTRGQQVTLRCSPKSGHDTVSWYQQALGQGPQFIFQYYEEEERQRGNFPDRFSGHQFPNYSSELNVNALLLGDSALYLCASSLYLGGDVSGANVLTFGAGSRLTVL.

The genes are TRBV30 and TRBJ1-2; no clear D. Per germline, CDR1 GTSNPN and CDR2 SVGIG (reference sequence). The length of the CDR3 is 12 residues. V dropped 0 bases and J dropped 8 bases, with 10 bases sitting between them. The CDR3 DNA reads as TGTGCCTGGAGTGTGGGTGCGGGCGGCTACACCTTC. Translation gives CAWSVGAGGYTF. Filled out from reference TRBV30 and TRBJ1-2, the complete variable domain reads SQTIHQWPATLVQPVGSPLSLECTVEGTSNPNLYWYRQAAGRGLQLLFYSVGIGQISSEVPQNLSASRPQDRQFILSSKKLLLSDSGFYLCAWSVGAGGYTFGSGTRLTVV.

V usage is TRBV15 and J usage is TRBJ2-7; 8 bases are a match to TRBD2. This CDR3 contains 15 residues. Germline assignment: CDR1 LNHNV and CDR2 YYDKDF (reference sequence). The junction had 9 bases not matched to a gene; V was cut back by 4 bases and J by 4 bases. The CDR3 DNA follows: TGTGCCACCAGCACCCCAAGGGGCGGGAGGTACGAGCAGTACTTC. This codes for CATSTPRGGRYEQYF.

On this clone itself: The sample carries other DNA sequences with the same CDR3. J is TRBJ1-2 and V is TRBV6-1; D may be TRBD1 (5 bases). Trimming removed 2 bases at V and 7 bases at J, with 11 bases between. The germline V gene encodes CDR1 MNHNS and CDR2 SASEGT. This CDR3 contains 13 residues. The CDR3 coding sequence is TGTGCCAGCAGTGAAACGGCAGGGTCTGGCTACACCTTC. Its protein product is CASSETAGSGYTF.

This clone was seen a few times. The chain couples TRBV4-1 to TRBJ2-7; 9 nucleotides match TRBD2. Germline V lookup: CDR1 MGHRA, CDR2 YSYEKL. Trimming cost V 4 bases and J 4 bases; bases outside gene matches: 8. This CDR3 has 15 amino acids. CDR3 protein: CASSLQRGAEYEQYF. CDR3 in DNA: TGCGCCAGCAGCCTTCAGCGGGGGGCCGAATACGAGCAGTACTTC.

The CDR3 nucleotides read TGTGCCAGCAGCAGACAGGGAGGTGCAGATACGCAGTATTTT. Translating it yields CASSRQGGADTQYF. The chain carries TRBV7-2 and TRBJ2-3; maybe TRBD1 (7 bases). Trimming removed 5 bases at V and 4 bases at J, with 13 bases between. The germline CDR1 and CDR2 sequences are SGHTA and FQGNSA. This CDR3 comprises 14 residues.

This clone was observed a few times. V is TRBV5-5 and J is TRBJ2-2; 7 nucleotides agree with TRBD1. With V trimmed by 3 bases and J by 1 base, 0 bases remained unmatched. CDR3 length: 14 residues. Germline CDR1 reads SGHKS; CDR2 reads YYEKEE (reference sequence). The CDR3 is CASSWDRNTGELFF. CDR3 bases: TGTGCCAGCAGCTGGGACAGGAACACCGGGGAGCTGTTTTTT. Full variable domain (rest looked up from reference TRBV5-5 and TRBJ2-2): DAGVTQSPTHLIKTRGQQVTLRCSPISGHKSVSWYQQVLGQGPQFIFQYYEKEERGRGNFPDRFSARQFPNYSSELNVNALLLGDSALYLCASSWDRNTGELFFGEGSRLTVL.

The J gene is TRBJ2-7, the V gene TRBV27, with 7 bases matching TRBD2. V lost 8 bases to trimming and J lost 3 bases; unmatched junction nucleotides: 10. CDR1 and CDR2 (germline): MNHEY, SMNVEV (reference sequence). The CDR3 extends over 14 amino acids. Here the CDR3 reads CASRRTSSIYEQYF. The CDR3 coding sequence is TGTGCCAGCCGAAGGACTAGTTCCATCTACGAGCAGTACTTC.

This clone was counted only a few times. The CDR3 spells CASSSYRETYEQYF. The CDR3 DNA reads TGTGCCAGCAGCTCTTACAGGGAAACCTACGAGCAGTACTTC. This sequence joins TRBV11-2 and TRBJ2-7; perhaps TRBD1 as D (6 bases). Per the germline V gene, CDR1 is SGHAT and CDR2 is FQNNGV. Deletions cut 4 bases from V and 2 bases from J, with 12 bases between. The CDR3 length is 14 residues.

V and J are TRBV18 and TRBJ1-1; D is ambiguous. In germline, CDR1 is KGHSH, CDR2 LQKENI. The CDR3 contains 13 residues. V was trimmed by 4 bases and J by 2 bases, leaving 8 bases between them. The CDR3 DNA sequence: TGTGCCAGCTCACAACATGTTAACACTGAAGCTTTCTTT. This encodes CASSQHVNTEAFF.